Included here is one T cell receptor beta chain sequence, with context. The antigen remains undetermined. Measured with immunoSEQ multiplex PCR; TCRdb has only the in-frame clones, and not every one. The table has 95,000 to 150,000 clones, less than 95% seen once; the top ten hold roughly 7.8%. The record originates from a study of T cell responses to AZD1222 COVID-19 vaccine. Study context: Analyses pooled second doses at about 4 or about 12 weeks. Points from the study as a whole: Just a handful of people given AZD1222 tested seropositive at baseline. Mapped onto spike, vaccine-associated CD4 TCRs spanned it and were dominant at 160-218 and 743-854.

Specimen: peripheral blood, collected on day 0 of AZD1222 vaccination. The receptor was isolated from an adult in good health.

The CDR3 loop reads CASSMGYRGDEQYF. The CDR3 DNA reads as TGTGCCAGTAGTATGGGCTACAGGGGCGACGAGCAGTACTTC. The chain combines TRBV19 with TRBJ2-7; 7 bases align to TRBD1. J lost 5 bases, V lost 3 bases, and 7 bases had no gene match. The V gene's germline CDR1 is LNHDA and CDR2 SQIVND (reference sequence). This CDR3 has 14 residues.